This T cell receptor beta chain emerged from a study of blood T cell repertoires in COVID-19 (TCRdb year 2020). Regarding the research as a whole: The collaborator samples originated in the United States, Italy and Spain and spanned the acute and convalescent phases of COVID-19. The prospective study material was composed of cDNA or gDNA derived from T cells, B-cell-depleted T cells, or PBMCs. The dataset comprised deeply sampled blood TCRbeta repertoires from subjects exposed to, actively infected with, or recovered from COVID-19. A freely available public database, intended as a resource for researchers studying the immune response to SARS-CoV-2, is where the repertoires were released. The samples were drawn from two sources: the first 160 participants of the ongoing ImmuneRACE study, and over 950 subjects contributed by 6 global collaborators. The sample metadata nearly always contained a de-identified subject ID, COVID-19 status, age in years and sex. Where available, HLA class I and class II types were taken from metadata supplied by the sample provider and were not determined by assay-based typing. What the authors observed across the whole study: Clinical and demographic metadata were provided uncurated, with the amount varying by source and participant.

TCRbeta CDR3 regions were amplified from genomic DNA using the immunoSEQ Assay, a bias-controlled multiplex PCR. In the paper's pipeline: Within the assay, amplification of reference gene primers was used to estimate how many nucleated cells each sample contained. To quantify the absolute abundance of each unique TCRbeta CDR3 rearrangement, sequence reads were collapsed and filtered. Productive Simpson clonality was computed per sample as the square root of Simpson's diversity index over productive rearrangements. TCRdb stores this immuneACCESS table with in-frame sequences only. Part of the clones is absent; in the studies checked, under half of the shortfall reflects unresolved V genes, and no reason is known for the rest. Clonal size and the V and J genes are those of that table, whereas D and trimming came from the DNA. This sample holds fewer than 350,000 clones; around 88% were observed only once. 1.5% to 2% of the sample is held by the ten biggest clonotypes.

One collaborating source in Seattle enrolled patients while the patients were actively infected and followed the patients over time throughout the course of disease. Collaborating institutions collected whole blood in K2EDTA tubes following their own protocols. For TCRbeta analysis, collaborator samples were shipped as frozen whole blood, as isolated PBMCs, or as DNA extracted from either sample type. On this clone itself: The specificity of this receptor is unknown. Within one base of it there is no much larger clone, and no base qualities were kept.

The junction carries 14 bases between V and J, which are trimmed by 3 bases and 6 bases respectively. Per the germline V gene, MGHDK is the CDR1 and SYGVNS is the CDR2. Counted from cysteine to phenylalanine, this CDR3 has 14 amino acids. Here the CDR3 DNA is all that survives: 42 bases in frame from base 1. The clonotype originates from a woman aged 30 to 39 with COVID-19, enrolled during active disease. Material for sequencing was peripheral blood. The receptor chain draws on TRBV25-1 and TRBJ1-1, with TRBD1 tentatively as D gene (5 bases match). The sequenced DNA is TGTGCCAGCAGTGAGGCAGGGCTCGCCTCTGAAGCTTTCTTT. Its coded protein is CASSEAGLASEAFF.